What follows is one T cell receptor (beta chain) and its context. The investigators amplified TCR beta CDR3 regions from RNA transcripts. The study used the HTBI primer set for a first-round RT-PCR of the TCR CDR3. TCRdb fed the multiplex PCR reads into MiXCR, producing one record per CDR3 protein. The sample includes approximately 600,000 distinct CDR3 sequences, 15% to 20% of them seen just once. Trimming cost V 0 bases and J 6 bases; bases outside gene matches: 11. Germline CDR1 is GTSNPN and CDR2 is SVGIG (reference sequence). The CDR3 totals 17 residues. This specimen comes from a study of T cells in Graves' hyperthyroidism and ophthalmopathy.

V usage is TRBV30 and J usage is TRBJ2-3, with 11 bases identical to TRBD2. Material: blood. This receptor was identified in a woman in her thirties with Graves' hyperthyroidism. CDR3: CAWSVLAGELERDTQYF. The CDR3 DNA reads TGTGCCTGGAGTGTACTAGCGGGAGAGTTAGAACGGGATACGCAGTATTTT.